This TCR beta chain emerged from a study of cytomegalovirus exposure and HLA in healthy donors. Study-wide results and caveats: Indistinguishable V segments, including TRBV6-2 and TRBV6-3, were excluded.

Germline V gives CDR1 GTSNPN, CDR2 SVGIG (reference sequence). V gave up 1 base and J gave up 0 bases, with 13 bases separating them. This CDR3 has 17 residues. With regard to this clone: Its target is not known.

Use of 60 Vbeta and 13 Jbeta primers characterized the PCR. TCRdb keeps only in-frame clones here, not all; method: immunoSEQ multiplex PCR. The sample includes 150,000 to 200,000 clones, roughly three quarters of them seen just once. This chain uses TRBV30 with TRBJ2-6; D might be TRBD2 (7 bases). The receptor was derived from a woman aged 40 to 50 in good health and CMV-seronegative. The specimen was PBMCs. The CDR3 DNA reads as TGTGCCTGGAGTGCCCCGGGGGGCCCCTCTGGGGCCAACGTCCTGACTTTC. Its protein is CAWSAPGGPSGANVLTF.